The entry below gives a single T cell receptor beta chain sequence along with its context. Its specificity is unknown. This sample includes further DNA sequences coding for the same CDR3. The sample comes from a study of CD8+ T cells in alopecia areata. Extraction and reverse transcription of RNA yielded cDNA as the sequencing template. The data were produced by immunoSEQ multiplex PCR, yet TCRdb's version contains in-frame clones alone and is incomplete. The sample consists of roughly 190,000 clones, 45% to 75% of them appearing once. Treatment here: oral pan-JAK inhibitor, 5-10 mg twice daily. Obtained from alopecia areata patients were lesional scalp punch biopsies along with peripheral blood. The authors sorted CD4+ and CD8+ T cells from PBMCs. Notes on the study in general: Between patients, shared TCR sequences were less clear than in mice. This was possibly due in part to HLA diversity in the patient population. On tofacitinib, scalp clonality and expanded CD8+ clones among top 100 fell significantly.

This CDR3 region has 13 residues. V was cut by 0 bases and J by 1 base, with 6 bases left in between. CDR1 GTSNPN and CDR2 SVGIG come from the germline V gene (reference sequence). This sample comprised CD4+ T cells sorted from blood, obtained at week 4, from a patient treated with tofacitinib. The rearrangement links TRBV30 to TRBJ1-1; no firm D call. The source of this sequence is a human donor with alopecia areata. The CDR3 here is CAWSVRENTEAFF. Written as DNA, the CDR3 is TGTGCCTGGAGTGTAAGAGAGAACACTGAAGCTTTCTTT.